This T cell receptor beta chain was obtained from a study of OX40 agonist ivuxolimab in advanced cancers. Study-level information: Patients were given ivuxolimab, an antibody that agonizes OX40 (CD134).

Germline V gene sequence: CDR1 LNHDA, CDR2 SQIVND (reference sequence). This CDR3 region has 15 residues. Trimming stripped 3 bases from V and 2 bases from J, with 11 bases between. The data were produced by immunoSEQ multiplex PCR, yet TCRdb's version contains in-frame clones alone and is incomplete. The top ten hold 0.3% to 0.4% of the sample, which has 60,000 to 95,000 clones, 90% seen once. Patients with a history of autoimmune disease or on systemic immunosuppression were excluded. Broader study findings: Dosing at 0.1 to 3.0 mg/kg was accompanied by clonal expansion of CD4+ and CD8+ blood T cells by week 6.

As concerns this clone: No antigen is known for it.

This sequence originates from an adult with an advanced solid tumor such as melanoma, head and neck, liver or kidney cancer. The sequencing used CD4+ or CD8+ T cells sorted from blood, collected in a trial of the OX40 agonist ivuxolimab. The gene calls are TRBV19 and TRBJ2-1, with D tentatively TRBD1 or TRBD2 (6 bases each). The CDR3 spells CASSIGRGAYNEQFF. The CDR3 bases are TGTGCCAGTAGTATCGGTAGGGGGGCCTACAATGAGCAGTTCTTC.